The present entry profiles one TCR beta chain with its context. This clone was seen more than once but under ten times. This receptor's antigen is unknown. The record has no base qualities; no much larger clone is one base away. Whole blood was collected in K2EDTA tubes by collaborating institutions according to the institutions' own protocols. For TCRbeta analysis, collaborator samples were shipped as frozen whole blood, as isolated PBMCs, or as DNA extracted from either sample type. The data are from a study of blood T cell repertoires in COVID-19 (dated by TCRdb to 2018 to 2020). Turning to the overall study: Samples covering the acute and convalescent phases of COVID-19 were provided by collaborators in the United States, Italy and Spain. The material from the prospective study consisted of cDNA or gDNA derived from T cells, B-cell-depleted T cells, or PBMCs. Deeply sampled blood TCRbeta repertoires from subjects exposed to, actively infected with, or recovered from COVID-19 were included in the dataset. The repertoires were released in a freely available public database meant as a resource for research on the immune response to SARS-CoV-2. The samples were drawn from the first 160 participants of the ongoing ImmuneRACE study and from about 1,200 subjects provided by 6 global collaborators. Nearly every sample came with metadata listing a de-identified subject ID, COVID-19 status, age in years and sex. Where available, HLA class I and class II types were obtained from metadata supplied by the sample provider rather than from assay-based typing.

TCRbeta CDR3 regions were amplified from genomic DNA by means of the immunoSEQ Assay, a bias-controlled multiplex PCR. In the paper's pipeline: Nucleated cell counts per sample were estimated from amplification of reference gene primers within the assay. To quantify the absolute abundance of each unique TCRbeta CDR3 rearrangement, sequence reads were collapsed and filtered. For each sample, productive Simpson clonality was calculated as the square root of Simpson's diversity index across productive rearrangements. As stored in TCRdb, this immuneACCESS dataset retains in-frame rearrangements with V and J assigned. A fraction of the clones does not appear; measured against another copy, unresolved V genes explain less than half of the discrepancy, and the remainder lacks a known reason. V and J calls plus clone size are reproduced from that table; the DNA served to infer D and trimming. For this sample the table gives 50,000 to 65,000 clones, of which around 85% were detected only once. The leading ten clones occupy 1.2% of the sample.

The germline V gene encodes CDR1 SGDLS and CDR2 YYNGEE. Counted from cysteine to phenylalanine, this CDR3 has 14 amino acids. Just the 42-base CDR3 DNA is kept, in frame starting at base 1. V sheds 4 bases and J sheds 2 bases, leaving 13 bases between their ends. The full study reports these points: How much clinical and demographic metadata was included differed by source and by participant, and the metadata was provided uncurated.

This sequence uses TRBV9 and TRBJ2-7; no D gene is confidently identified. The receptor was isolated from a man aged 40-49 years with acute or convalescent COVID-19. Sequencing was done on a sample of peripheral blood. The CDR3 amino acid sequence is: CASSPRGIAYEQYF. The sequence in DNA is TGTGCCAGCAGCCCCCGCGGAATCGCCTACGAGCAGTACTTC.